The 2 T cell receptor beta chains reported below all come from one sample, sequenced in a study of sequential checkpoint blockade in melanoma. The protocol was immunoSEQ multiplex PCR, while the TCRdb copy is restricted to in-frame clones and leaves out a portion. In the table there are roughly 2,000 clones, 20% to 25% of which are singletons. Treatment here: randomized to nivolumab then ipilimumab (arm A) or the reverse (arm B). The starting material was tumor tissue (inferred from file names), obtained from a patient given nivolumab and ipilimumab in sequence. The receptors here all came from a human donor with melanoma.

This clone showed up just a few times. V and J are TRBV6-8 and TRBJ1-1, with TRBD1 identical over 8 bases. This CDR3 spans 16 amino acids. Germline V gives CDR1 MNHGY, CDR2 SAAAGT. The V gene end was trimmed by 5 bases and the J gene end by 4 bases; junction bases not matched to a gene: 12. CDR3 region: CASSPNQGARGTEAFF. The CDR3 DNA follows: TGTGCCAGCAGTCCTAACCAGGGGGCGCGGGGCACTGAAGCTTTCTTT.

This clone turned up a few times. This chain's CDR3 is CASSVRQISGNTIYF. In DNA form, the CDR3 reads TGTGCCAGTAGTGTAAGACAGATCTCTGGAAACACCATATATTTT. The V gene is TRBV19, the J gene TRBJ1-3; D is perhaps TRBD1 (5 bases). From germline, CDR1 is LNHDA and CDR2 SQIVND (reference sequence). V shed 5 bases and J shed 0 bases, with 11 bases lying between them. This CDR3 region has 15 residues. The full variable domain, its missing parts supplied by reference TRBV19 and TRBJ1-3, is DGGITQSPKYLFRKEGQNVTLSCEQNLNHDAMYWYRQDPGQGLRLIYYSQIVNDFQKGDIAEGYSVSREKKESFPLTVTSAQKNPTAFYLCASSVRQISGNTIYFGEGSWLTVV.